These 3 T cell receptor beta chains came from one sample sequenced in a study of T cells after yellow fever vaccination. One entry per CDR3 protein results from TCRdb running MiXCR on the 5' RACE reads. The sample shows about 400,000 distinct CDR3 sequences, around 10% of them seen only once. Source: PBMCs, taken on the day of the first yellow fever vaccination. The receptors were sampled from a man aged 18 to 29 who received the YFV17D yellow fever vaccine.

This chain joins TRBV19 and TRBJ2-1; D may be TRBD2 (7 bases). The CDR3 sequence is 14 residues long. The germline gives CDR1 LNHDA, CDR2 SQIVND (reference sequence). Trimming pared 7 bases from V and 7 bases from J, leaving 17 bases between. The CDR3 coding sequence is TGTGCCAGTAAACGCGGGGGCGAGTTAAATGAGCAGTTCTTC. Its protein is CASKRGGELNEQFF.

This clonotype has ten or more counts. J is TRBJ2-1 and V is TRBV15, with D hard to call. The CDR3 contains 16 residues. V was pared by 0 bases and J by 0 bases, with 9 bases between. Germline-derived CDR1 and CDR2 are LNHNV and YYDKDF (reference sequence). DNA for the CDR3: TGTGCCACCAGCAGAGATATGCTGAGCTCCTACAATGAGCAGTTCTTC. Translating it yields CATSRDMLSSYNEQFF.

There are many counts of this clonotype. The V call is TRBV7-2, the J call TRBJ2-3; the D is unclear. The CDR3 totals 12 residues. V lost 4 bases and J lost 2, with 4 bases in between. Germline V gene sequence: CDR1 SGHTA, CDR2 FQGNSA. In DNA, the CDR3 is TGTGCCAGCAGCTCCCACACAGATACGCAGTATTTT. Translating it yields CASSSHTDTQYF.